A single sample is the source of the 3 T cell receptor beta chains below, sequenced in a study of technical replicates of blood from several donors. TCRdb's table, derived via immunoSEQ multiplex PCR, lists solely in-frame clones and lacks some. The data contain about 78,000 clones, around 92% of them singletons. Material: T cells isolated from PBMCs. Every receptor here comes from a human donor in good health.

J is TRBJ1-1 and V is TRBV12-2; the table's D gene call, TRBD1, was not cross checked with the DNA. TRBV12-2 is reported as a pseudogene. The CDR3 covers 23 residues. CDR3 sequence: CASRLAFWPKFGSIQGTVPEAFF. The DNA for the CDR3 is TGTGCAAGTCGCTTAGCGTTTTGGCCCAAATTTGGGTCGATACAGGGGACCGTTCCTGAAGCTTTCTTT.

This chain uses TRBV5-5 with TRBJ2-7, with 7 bases lining up with TRBD1. Germline CDR1 reads SGHKS; CDR2 reads YYEKEE (reference sequence). The CDR3 covers 12 residues. Trimming at V came to 7 bases and at J to 7 bases, leaving 8 bases not matched to a gene. CDR3: CASRTGSREQYF. As DNA, the CDR3 is TGTGCCAGCCGGACAGGTTCCCGGGAGCAGTACTTC. Filled out from reference TRBV5-5 and TRBJ2-7, the complete variable domain reads DAGVTQSPTHLIKTRGQQVTLRCSPISGHKSVSWYQQVLGQGPQFIFQYYEKEERGRGNFPDRFSARQFPNYSSELNVNALLLGDSALYLCASRTGSREQYFGPGTRLTVT.

V usage is TRBV5-1 and J usage is TRBJ1-1, with D possibly matching TRBD1 (6 bases). Deletions cut 1 base from V and 5 bases from J, with 9 bases between. Looked up from germline, CDR1 is SGHRS and CDR2 is YFSETQ. The CDR3 totals 13 residues. This CDR3 is CASSLSGTTEAFF. CDR3 bases: TGCGCCAGCAGCTTGTCTGGGACAACTGAAGCTTTCTTT.